The entry that follows covers one T cell receptor beta chain sequence. Germline V gene sequence: CDR1 SNHLY, CDR2 FYNNEI. The CDR3 spans 13 residues. V was pared by 7 bases and J by 2 bases, with 10 bases between. This entry comes from a study of cytomegalovirus exposure and HLA in healthy donors. Primers: 60 Vbeta forward and 13 Jbeta reverse. Using immunoSEQ multiplex PCR, the repertoire was profiled, and TCRdb retains in-frame clones only, with some absent. The repertoire holds a few hundred thousand clones, with around 90% as singletons. Material: PBMCs. The sequence came from a girl aged 2 to 10 in good health and CMV-seronegative. The chain joins TRBV2 to TRBJ2-3; perhaps TRBD1 as D (6 bases). In DNA form, the CDR3 reads TGTGCCAGCAATACAGGGTCCACAGATACGCAGTATTTT. Translation gives CASNTGSTDTQYF.